This TCR beta chain was obtained from a study of T cells in Graves' hyperthyroidism and ophthalmopathy (dated by TCRdb to about 2019). For the study in its entirety: Peripheral blood samples were taken at the time of initial diagnosis, prior to any treatment. A discovery cohort of about 95 patients, approximately 45 with Graves' ophthalmopathy and approximately 55 with stable Graves' hyperthyroidism, was used to find distinguishing TCR V-J signatures. An independent validation cohort of under 20 hyperthyroidism patients and approximately 15 patients who later progressed to ophthalmopathy tested prospective prediction of ophthalmopathy. The approximately 98 discovery patients were randomly divided into training and test sets at a 7:3 ratio. In more than five Graves' hyperthyroidism patients, the study also compared T-cell repertoires from thyroid tissue with T-cell repertoires from blood. After sampling, hyperthyroidism patients received methimazole starting at 30 mg daily, and ophthalmopathy patients received high-dose intravenous methylprednisolone. The paper reports TCR Vbeta CDR3 sequencing of 140 or so peripheral blood samples: some 44 ophthalmopathy, under 80 hyperthyroidism and approximately 17 progressor patients.

A patient counted as having stable Graves' hyperthyroidism if no progression to ophthalmopathy occurred over 18 months of follow-up. Hyperthyroidism patients were newly diagnosed, had a disease duration of under 2 months, and were aged 18 to 65 years. The study excluded patients with uncontrolled infections, other autoimmune diseases, pregnancy or lactation. Diagnoses were established on the basis of clinical symptoms, serum thyroxine and TRAb, thyroid ultrasound, and orbital computed tomography. PBMCs were separated from around 9.1 ml of fresh peripheral blood using Ficoll-Paque density gradient centrifugation. Total RNA was extracted using Trizol reagent, and RNA quality was assessed on an Agilent 2100 Bioanalyzer. The TCR beta CDR3 regions were amplified from the RNA transcripts. The TCR CDR3 was subjected to a first round of RT-PCR using the HTBI primer set and the Qiagen OneStep RT-PCR kit. Libraries were constructed in a second round of multiplex PCR, after which size selection and purification were carried out. The libraries were sequenced on an Illumina HiSeq2000 using paired-end 100 bp reads. In the source study's methods: SOAPnuke was used to process the raw data, with reads discarded if the reads contained adapters or uncalled bases, had a mean Phred below 15, or lacked an exact constant-primer or identifier match. COPE v1.2.5 was used to merge the high-quality paired reads, and each unique nucleotide sequence was defined as a clonotype. MiTCR v1.1 was used to align clonotypes to the IMGT TRBV, TRBD and TRBJ reference segments. Analysis was restricted to V-J combinations with a frequency above 0.0001, which covered 98% to 99.2% of repertoires. A TCS score was defined as the ratio of F50 (clonal expansion) to E x V (chaos), with BLOSUM62-based TCRdist applied between CDR3 peptides within each V-J. Welch's t-statistics and random forest reduced roughly 540 V-J features to roughly 13, which were used in a naive Bayes classifier (R e1071). The public reads were reanalyzed by TCRdb: fastp trimming at Q25, MiXCR alignment, in-frame beta chains only. For every CDR3 protein sequence, its rows merge into one entry that carries the most common genes and DNA. The V and J calls come from TCRdb's annotation, not from the publication. The table for this sample lists roughly 740,000 distinct CDR3 sequences; about a sixth of them were counted only once. The ten largest clonotypes hold over 7.5% of the sample.

The table lists this clonotype with many counts. The specificity of this receptor is unknown. No qualities accompany the bases; no much larger clone lies one base away. Paper-wide results and their limitations: In validation, the model predicted progression to ophthalmopathy with 65% to 71% sensitivity and approximately 78% specificity, a median of around six months before onset. Sample size was not statistically predetermined, and blinding of investigators to group allocation was not performed. Most expanded thyroid clonotypes (frequency above 0.001) were also detected in blood, suggesting blood repertoires may reflect thyroid immune responses. A 13 V-J signature model separated ophthalmopathy from stable hyperthyroidism, with 87.88% sensitivity and 81.08% specificity in cross-validation and 80%/75% in testing.

The clonotype was recovered from a young man with Graves' hyperthyroidism. The sample consisted of blood.

At the DNA level, the sequence is TGTGCCAGCCTGTACTCCTACAATGAGCAGTTCTTC. It codes for CASLYSYNEQFF. The chain was built from TRBV2 and TRBJ2-1, with no confidently assigned D gene. CDR1 is given as SNHLY and CDR2 as FYNNEI, both from the germline V gene. The V and J ends are trimmed by 8 bases and 0 bases, leaving 5 bases between them. The CDR3, cysteine through phenylalanine, is 12 amino acids long. Only the CDR3 DNA stays, 36 bases, in frame from base 1.